This T cell receptor beta chain appears in the sequencing data of a study of T cells after yellow fever vaccination. V lost 1 base and J lost 6; bases outside the gene matches: 3. In germline, CDR1 is SGHVS, CDR2 FQNEAQ. The CDR3 loop spans 16 amino acids. MiXCR, run by TCRdb on the 5' RACE reads, gives a single entry per CDR3 protein. The sample lists 300,000 or so distinct CDR3 sequences, over 10% occurring once. Study-wide results and limits: Peak timing came faster in the weaker secondary response, day 5 versus 15.

This clonotype was picked up many times. Antigen specificity is unknown. The source material was CD4+ T cells sorted from PBMCs, sampled 45 days after the yellow fever booster vaccination. The chain recombines TRBV7-8 with TRBJ2-2; 12 bases line up with TRBD1. The TCR sequence derives from a young man who received the YFV17D yellow fever vaccine. Written as DNA, the CDR3 is TGTGCCAGCAGCTTAGTCGGGACAGGGGGCGCCGGGGAGCTGTTTTTT. It is translated as CASSLVGTGGAGELFF.